The 2 T cell receptor beta chains below were found in one sample sequenced in a study of cytomegalovirus exposure and HLA in healthy donors. 60 Vbeta and 13 Jbeta primers were used in PCR. Repertoires were generated with immunoSEQ multiplex PCR, while TCRdb's copy carries only in-frame clones and drops some. The repertoire holds some 180,000 clones, with roughly 85% as singletons. Sequencing was carried out using PBMCs. These receptors all come from a woman aged 45 to 65 in good health and CMV-seronegative.

This chain connects TRBV6-4 to TRBJ1-2, with D perhaps matching TRBD1 (5 bases). Between the trimmed V and J ends, which lost 5 bases and 4 bases, there was a span of 17 bases. From germline, CDR1 is MRHNA and CDR2 SNTAGT. The CDR3 is 15 residues long. Written as DNA, the CDR3 is TGTGCCAGCAGTCTCCAGGGCGGCGGGGGCTATGGCTACACCTTC. Its protein is CASSLQGGGGYGYTF.

The genes are TRBV7-9 and TRBJ2-1; TRBD1 matches 10 bases. Germline trimming cut 5 bases from V and 8 bases from J; bases unmatched to any gene: 6. The CDR3 extends over 14 amino acids. The V gene's germline CDR1 is SEHNR and CDR2 FQNEAQ (reference sequence). Here the CDR3 reads CASSTGQGIDEQFF. The CDR3 nucleotides are TGTGCCAGCAGCACGGGACAGGGGATCGATGAGCAGTTCTTC. The complete variable domain, with remaining parts taken from reference TRBV7-9 and TRBJ2-1, reads DTGVSQNPRHKITKRGQNVTFRCDPISEHNRLYWYRQTLGQGPEFLTYFQNEAQLEKSRLLSDRFSAERPKGSFSTLEIQRTEQGDSAMYLCASSTGQGIDEQFFGPGTRLTVL.